Included here is one T cell receptor beta chain sequence, with context. This entry belongs to a study of blood T cell repertoires in COVID-19. Study overall: PBMCs, B-cell-depleted T cells, or T cells provided the cDNA or gDNA that made up the material.

CDR1 SGHKS and CDR2 YYEKEE come from the germline V gene (reference sequence). Trimming left V 4 bases short and J 6 bases short, with 19 bases between. This CDR3 contains 15 residues. The data were produced by immunoSEQ multiplex PCR, yet TCRdb's version contains in-frame clones alone and is incomplete. This sample has tens of thousands of clones; 79% occur once, and the top ten carry about 32%. The sequencing sample was made of peripheral blood. This receptor was obtained from a human donor in a cohort sampled during active COVID-19. The rearrangement uses TRBV5-5 and TRBJ1-1; D not resolved. The CDR3 coding sequence is TGTGCCAGCAGCCCTGATTGGGCTAGGAGGGCTGAAGCTTTCTTT. This encodes CASSPDWARRAEAFF.